These T cell receptor beta chains were read from a single sample in a study of cytomegalovirus exposure and HLA in healthy donors. Produced via immunoSEQ multiplex PCR; TCRdb's table is partial and in-frame only. Among about 150,000 clones, 82% were seen once, and the ten largest hold about 6.4%. Sequences were obtained from PBMCs. Every receptor here comes from a woman aged 45 to 65 in good health and CMV-seropositive. Both conserved end residues are part of each CDR3. The D gene is left open where the match is weak. Part of the rows lack a size; the others show once, few, many or a class for expanded clones.

TRBD1	NA	TRBV9	TRBJ2-2	TGTGCCAGCAGCCCAGAGGGGGCAGTCTTGACCGGGGAGCTGTTTTTT	CASSPEGAVLTGELFF
NA	NA	TRBV27	TRBJ2-7	TGTGCCAGCAGTTTATCGAGGACAGAGTACGAGCAGTACTTC	CASSLSRTEYEQYF
TRBD1	NA	TRBV30	TRBJ2-2	TGTGCCTGGACCCAGGGGGCGGGCGGGGAGCTGTTTTTT	CAWTQGAGGELFF
NA	NA	TRBV6-5	TRBJ2-1	TGTGCCAGCAGTTCCAGGGGAGGGTTCTACAATGAGCAGTTCTTC	CASSSRGGFYNEQFF
NA	NA	TRBV7-2	TRBJ2-2	TGTGCCAGCAGCCCAGGGGCCGGGGAGCTGTTTTTT	CASSPGAGELFF
TRBD2	NA	TRBV19	TRBJ2-2	TGTGCCAGTAGTATGGGGGTCCTAGCGGGCCGGGAGCTGTTTTTT	CASSMGVLAGRELFF
NA	NA	TRBV9	TRBJ1-1	TGTGCCAGCAGTGGAGCCAGTACTGAAGCTTTCTTT	CASSGASTEAFF
NA	NA	TRBV28	TRBJ2-7	TGTGCCAGCAGTTGGGGGCAGGTTCGCTACGAGCAGTACTTC	CASSWGQVRYEQYF
NA	NA	TRBV5-1	TRBJ2-2	TGCGCCAGCAGCCCCCGCCGGGAGTACACCGGGGAGCTGTTTTTT	CASSPRREYTGELFF
NA	NA	TRBV27	TRBJ2-7	TGTGCCAGCAGCGCGTCTCTCAGGGAATCCTACGAGCAGTACTTC	CASSASLRESYEQYF
TRBD2	NA	TRBV5-4	TRBJ2-2	TGTGCCAGCAGCTATCCGGGACTAGCGGGGACCGGGGAGCTGTTTTTT	CASSYPGLAGTGELFF
TRBD2	NA	TRBV10-1	TRBJ2-7	TGCGCCAGCAGTGATCCGGGACTAGCGGACGAGCAGTACTTC	CASSDPGLADEQYF
NA	NA	TRBV5-1	TRBJ1-1	TGCGCCAGCAGCTTGAAAGGTATTCTGGAGGGGCGCAACCCTGAAGCTTTCTTT	CASSLKGILEGRNPEAFF
TRBD2	NA	TRBV15	TRBJ2-6	TGTGCCACCAGCACGGGAGGGGCATCTGGGGCCAACGTCCTGACTTTC	CATSTGGASGANVLTF
NA	NA	TRBV15	TRBJ2-6	TGTGCCACCGCGGATTCTGGGGCCAACGTCCTGACTTTC	CATADSGANVLTF
TRBD2	NA	TRBV5-4	TRBJ2-7	TGTGCCAGCAGCCACGGGGGACTAGCGGGGGACGGGGAGCAGTACTTC	CASSHGGLAGDGEQYF
NA	NA	TRBV6-5	TRBJ1-6	TGTGCCAGCACAGACGACCGGGGGGAGAATTCACCCCTCCACTTT	CASTDDRGENSPLHF
TRBD1	NA	TRBV6-5	TRBJ1-2	TGTGCCAGCAGTTGGGGACAGGCCTCTGGCTATGGCTACACCTTC	CASSWGQASGYGYTF
TRBD1	NA	TRBV7-2	TRBJ1-1	TGTGCCAGCAGCTTAGGACAGGGATTGAGGACTGAAGCTTTCTTT	CASSLGQGLRTEAFF
NA	NA	TRBV29-1	TRBJ2-1	TGCAGCGTTGAGGGGGGGCCCTACAATGAGCAGTTCTTC	CSVEGGPYNEQFF
TRBD1	few	TRBV4-2	TRBJ1-2	TGTGCCAGCAGCCAAGATGTAACAGGGGGGAGGGTTGGCTACACCTTC	CASSQDVTGGRVGYTF
TRBD1	medium-sized	TRBV4-3	TRBJ1-4	TGCGCCAGCAGCCAAGAGTGGACAGGGACAACTAATGAAAAACTGTTTTTT	CASSQEWTGTTNEKLFF
NA	NA	TRBV11-2	TRBJ2-7	TGTGCCAGCAGCTTAGAGATGGGCACCTACGAGCAGTACTTC	CASSLEMGTYEQYF
NA	once	TRBV6-4	TRBJ1-2	TGTGCCAGCAGTGAAACCCGGTACGGGTATGGCTACACCTTC	CASSETRYGYGYTF
NA	few	TRBV5-6	TRBJ2-1	TGTGCCAGCAGCTTCGGGGGTCTGGCCAATGAGCAGTTCTTC	CASSFGGLANEQFF
NA	NA	TRBV9	TRBJ1-1	TGTGCCAGCAGCGTACTGCGGAACACTGAAGCTTTCTTT	CASSVLRNTEAFF
NA	NA	TRBV5-6	TRBJ2-7	TGTGCCAGCAGCTTTCCGGGGGACTACGAGCAGTACTTC	CASSFPGDYEQYF
NA	once	TRBV9	TRBJ1-4	TGTGCCAGCAGCTTCGGGACAACGGGGAATGAAAAACTGTTTTTT	CASSFGTTGNEKLFF
NA	NA	TRBV29-1	TRBJ2-7	TGCAGCGTTGCGGACATCTCTTCCTACGAGCAGTACTTC	CSVADISSYEQYF
NA	once	TRBV6-1	TRBJ2-7	TGTGCCAGCACCCCTTTGGGGGCGCGAGAGCAGTACTTC	CASTPLGAREQYF